These T cell receptor beta chains were read from a single sample in a study of T cells after yellow fever vaccination. From the 5' RACE reads, TCRdb called clonotypes with MiXCR, one entry per CDR3 protein. This table has about 120,000 distinct CDR3 sequences, about 8.8% appearing once. The sample consisted of CD8+ T cells sorted from PBMCs, taken on the day of the yellow fever booster vaccination. All receptors derive from a man younger than 35 who received the YFV17D yellow fever vaccine. Both conserved end residues are part of each CDR3. Fields, in order: clone size, D gene, J gene, V gene, CDR3 protein, CDR3 DNA. A D gene is named only where the DNA matches it firmly. Part of the rows lack a size; the others show once, few, many or a class for expanded clones.

>few|-|TRBJ2-3|TRBV10-3
CAISGSGGGSDTQYF
TGTGCCATCAGTGGATCTGGGGGAGGATCAGATACGCAGTATTTT
>many|-|TRBJ2-1|TRBV4-3
CASSPDFPGSSYNEQFF
TGCGCCAGCAGCCCTGATTTCCCAGGCAGCTCCTACAATGAGCAGTTCTTC
>many|TRBD1|TRBJ2-5|TRBV4-3
CASSQAQGVGETQYF
TGCGCCAGCAGCCAAGCACAGGGGGTCGGGGAGACCCAGTACTTC
>few|TRBD1|TRBJ2-1|TRBV5-1
CASHGTGISYNEQFF
TGCGCCAGCCATGGGACAGGCATATCCTACAATGAGCAGTTCTTC
>few|-|TRBJ2-3|TRBV4-1
CASSPVQGLSTDTQYF
TGCGCCAGCAGCCCGGTACAGGGACTCAGCACAGATACGCAGTATTTT
>few|-|TRBJ2-3|TRBV6-6
CASSYTPPTDTQYF
TGTGCCAGCAGTTACACCCCTCCCACAGATACGCAGTATTTT
>few|-|TRBJ1-1|TRBV29-1
CSCGTVNTEAFF
TGCAGCTGCGGAACGGTTAACACTGAAGCTTTCTTT
>many|TRBD1|TRBJ2-2|TRBV5-1
CASSAAGGTGELFF
TGCGCCAGCAGCGCTGCAGGGGGAACCGGGGAGCTGTTTTTT
>few|-|TRBJ2-1|TRBV29-1
CSVEDPGAKQFF
TGCAGCGTTGAAGATCCGGGGGCTAAGCAGTTCTTC
>-|-|TRBJ2-6|TRBV27
CASSPSGGRGGAGANVLTF
TGTGCCAGCAGTCCCTCCGGGGGTAGGGGAGGTGCTGGGGCCAACGTCCTGACTTTC
>few|TRBD1|TRBJ2-2|TRBV10-3
CAIKGTGGSGNTGELFF
TGTGCCATCAAAGGGACAGGGGGCTCGGGGAACACCGGGGAGCTGTTTTTT
>few|-|TRBJ1-2|TRBV9
CASSVSSTAVYGYTF
TGTGCCAGCAGCGTAAGTTCAACGGCTGTCTATGGCTACACCTTC
>few|-|TRBJ1-3|TRBV5-4
CASSLGPGSGNTIYF
TGTGCCAGCAGCTTGGGTCCGGGGAGCGGAAACACCATATATTTT
>few|-|TRBJ1-2|TRBV15
CATSRGDGTYGYTF
TGTGCCACCAGCAGAGGGGACGGAACCTATGGCTACACCTTC
>many|-|TRBJ2-3|TRBV4-1
CASSQSVGSADTQYF
TGCGCCAGCAGCCAATCTGTTGGGTCCGCGGATACGCAGTATTTT
>many|-|TRBJ2-7|TRBV27
CASSVGGYEQYF
TGTGCCAGCTCCGTTGGGGGCTACGAGCAGTACTTC
>-|-|TRBJ2-5|TRBV7-2
CASSFVWLRKETQYF
TGTGCCAGCAGCTTTGTGTGGCTGAGGAAAGAGACCCAGTACTTC
>-|-|TRBJ2-5|TRBV7-6
CASSGDAGTQYF
TGTGCCAGCAGCGGGGACGCGGGAACCCAGTACTTC
>-|TRBD1|TRBJ2-7|TRBV18
CASSPPGQGIDEQYF
TGTGCCAGCTCACCCCCGGGACAGGGTATCGACGAGCAGTACTTC
>few|-|TRBJ2-3|TRBV5-1
CASSGEGLHLTDTQYF
TGCGCCAGCAGCGGCGAGGGCCTCCATCTCACAGATACGCAGTATTTT
>-|TRBD1|TRBJ2-5|TRBV10-2
CASSEFPIVGQAETQYF
TGCGCCAGCAGTGAGTTCCCCATCGTTGGACAGGCGGAGACCCAGTACTTC
>-|TRBD1|TRBJ1-5|TRBV12-3/TRBV12-4
CASSQTGGRNQPQHF
TGTGCCAGCAGTCAAACAGGGGGACGCAATCAGCCCCAGCATTTT
>-|-|TRBJ2-2|TRBV20-1
CSARKGPGELFF
TGCAGTGCTAGGAAGGGGCCCGGGGAGCTGTTTTTT
>few|TRBD2|TRBJ2-3|TRBV5-1
CASSLATSGGAPDTQYF
TGCGCCAGCAGCTTGGCGACTAGCGGGGGGGCCCCAGATACGCAGTATTTT
>few|-|TRBJ2-5|TRBV18
CASSRTLQGCPQETQYF
TGTGCCAGCTCACGCACTTTACAGGGTTGTCCTCAAGAGACCCAGTACTTC
>-|-|TRBJ2-3|TRBV5-1
CASSLEGGAGSTDTQYF
TGCGCCAGCAGCTTGGAAGGCGGGGCAGGATCCACAGATACGCAGTATTTT
>few|-|TRBJ2-7|TRBV19
CANLTALGNGEAYEQYF
TGTGCCAACCTAACCGCTTTGGGCAATGGAGAGGCCTACGAGCAGTACTTC
>many|-|TRBJ2-3|TRBV29-1
CSVDRDPWTDTQYF
TGCAGCGTCGACCGGGACCCCTGGACAGATACGCAGTATTTT
>-|-|TRBJ1-1|TRBV12-2
CASRLNLRWGLNTEAFF
TGTGCAAGTCGCTTAAACCTGCGGTGGGGGTTGAACACTGAAGCTTTCTTT
>-|TRBD2|TRBJ2-1|TRBV6-2/TRBV6-3
CATSGKTSGKFDEQFF
TGTGCCACCAGTGGCAAGACTAGCGGGAAGTTCGATGAGCAGTTCTTC
>few|-|TRBJ2-1|TRBV29-1
CSVLGGRYNEQFF
TGCAGCGTCCTGGGGGGGCGGTACAATGAGCAGTTCTTC
>few|-|TRBJ2-5|TRBV14
CASSSAGRVQETQYF
TGTGCCAGCAGCTCCGCCGGGCGGGTTCAAGAGACCCAGTACTTC
>-|TRBD1|TRBJ2-7|TRBV4-1
CASSPQGQGYEQYF
TGCGCCAGCAGCCCCCAGGGACAGGGCTACGAGCAGTACTTC
>-|TRBD2|TRBJ2-5|TRBV20-1
CSARGTSGSLFQETQYF
TGCAGTGCTAGAGGGACTAGCGGGAGCCTATTCCAAGAGACCCAGTACTTC
>many|TRBD1|TRBJ2-6|TRBV14
CASSQIPGQGFYSGANVLTF
TGTGCCAGCAGCCAAATTCCGGGACAGGGGTTTTATTCTGGGGCCAACGTCCTGACTTTC
>few|-|TRBJ2-5|TRBV4-3
CASSQTTEEETQYF
TGCGCCAGCAGCCAGACGACAGAAGAAGAGACCCAGTACTTC
>few|-|TRBJ2-7|TRBV18
CASSPLARVTVYEQYF
TGTGCCAGCTCACCTCTGGCCAGGGTCACCGTCTACGAGCAGTACTTC
>-|-|TRBJ1-1|TRBV12-3/TRBV12-4
CASSFGHEAFF
TGTGCCAGCAGTTTCGGCCATGAAGCTTTCTTT
>few|-|TRBJ1-1|TRBV29-1
CSALGGIDTEAFF
TGCAGCGCCCTGGGGGGTATCGACACTGAAGCTTTCTTT
>-|-|TRBJ2-3|TRBV7-2
CASNPVTRGEDTQYF
TGTGCCAGCAACCCCGTTACAAGGGGGGAAGATACGCAGTATTTT
>-|-|TRBJ1-1|TRBV6-6
CASSPWEGMNTEAFF
TGTGCCAGCAGCCCCTGGGAGGGAATGAACACTGAAGCTTTCTTT
>many|-|TRBJ2-7|TRBV5-1
CASSWTDSAPFYEQYF
TGCGCCAGCAGCTGGACTGACAGCGCACCTTTCTACGAGCAGTACTTC
>-|-|TRBJ1-2|TRBV4-1
CASSQDPGGFYGYTF
TGCGCCAGCAGCCAAGACCCAGGTGGCTTCTATGGCTACACCTTC
>few|-|TRBJ1-1|TRBV5-1
CASSFTENTEAFF
TGCGCCAGCAGCTTCACAGAGAACACTGAAGCTTTCTTT
>many|-|TRBJ2-2|TRBV9
CASSWRGESGELFF
TGTGCCAGCAGCTGGCGCGGGGAATCCGGGGAGCTGTTTTTT
>-|TRBD1|TRBJ2-3|TRBV4-3
CASSQVPIGQEVTDTQYF
TGCGCCAGCAGCCAAGTCCCGATCGGACAGGAGGTGACAGATACGCAGTATTTT
>few|TRBD1|TRBJ2-2|TRBV4-2
CASSQQDRANTGELFF
TGTGCCAGCAGCCAACAGGACAGGGCGAACACCGGGGAGCTGTTTTTT
>few|TRBD2|TRBJ2-5|TRBV12-3/TRBV12-4
CASSWGLAGDQETQYF
TGTGCCAGCAGTTGGGGACTAGCGGGGGACCAAGAGACCCAGTACTTC
>few|TRBD2|TRBJ2-2|TRBV27
CASKGDSGRLGELFF
TGTGCCAGCAAAGGTGATAGCGGGAGATTGGGGGAGCTGTTTTTT
>few|-|TRBJ1-3|TRBV4-1
CASSYWAQASSGNTIYF
TGCGCCAGCAGCTACTGGGCACAGGCGAGCTCTGGAAACACCATATATTTT
>-|-|TRBJ2-3|TRBV7-8
CASSLRAGSDTQYF
TGTGCCAGCAGCCTTCGTGCCGGGTCAGATACGCAGTATTTT
>many|TRBD2|TRBJ2-7|TRBV7-2
CASSLSGGGYEQYF
TGTGCCAGCAGCCTTAGCGGGGGGGGTTACGAGCAGTACTTC
>few|-|TRBJ2-1|TRBV11-2
CASSTWDTSYNEQFF
TGTGCCAGCAGCACCTGGGACACCTCCTACAATGAGCAGTTCTTC